The 9 T cell receptor beta chains presented below share a single source sample, sequenced in a study of CD8 T cells in Susac syndrome. Roughly 0.45 to 1 ug RNA was reverse transcribed with random hexamers. Each CDR3 protein is one row after TCRdb ran MiXCR on the immunoSEQ multiplex PCR reads. The repertoire holds about 150,000 distinct CDR3 sequences, with around 96% as singletons. Sequenced sample: CD8+ T cells from PBMCs. These receptors were collected from a human donor with multiple sclerosis.

The genes are TRBV9 and TRBJ2-7; 12 bases line up with TRBD2. CDR1 is SGDLS, CDR2 YYNGEE, per germline. This CDR3 spans 16 amino acids. J lost 3 bases, V lost 3 bases, and 7 bases had no gene match. This CDR3 reads CASSAFPSGGVYEQYF. In DNA form, the CDR3 reads TGTGCCAGCAGCGCCTTTCCTAGCGGGGGGGTCTACGAGCAGTACTTC.

The chain combines TRBV29-1 with TRBJ2-1, with 8 bases that match TRBD2. With V trimmed by 2 bases and J by 0 bases, 9 bases remained unmatched. CDR1 and CDR2 from the germline V gene are SQVTM and ANQGSEA. This CDR3 has 17 residues. This CDR3 reads CSVELPGGGSSYNEQFF. CDR3 DNA sequence: TGCAGCGTTGAACTGCCGGGCGGGGGGAGCTCCTACAATGAGCAGTTCTTC.

The chain couples TRBV27 to TRBJ1-6; 7 bases match TRBD1. Losses at the gene ends were 4 bases for V and 7 bases for J; bases not matched to a gene: 10. The CDR3 length is 16 residues. Germline values: CDR1 MNHEY, CDR2 SMNVEV (reference sequence). The CDR3 DNA reads TGTGCCAGCAGTTCCCTCAGGGGGAATGGAAATTCACCCCTCCACTTT. Residues: CASSSLRGNGNSPLHF.

Concerning this clonotype itself: One end of the junction fails to match germline, which may point to a read error. J is TRBJ1-5 and V is TRBV6-1; no clear D gene. From germline, CDR1 is MNHNS and CDR2 SASEGT. This CDR3 is 13 amino acids long. In DNA form, the CDR3 reads TGTGCCAGCAGTGAATACCCGTCGACTGAGAAGTATTTT. This encodes CASSEYPSTEKYF.

This clonotype showed up just once. CDR3 protein: CASSTTGLNTEAFF. In DNA form, the CDR3 reads TGTGCCAGCAGCACCACAGGGCTGAACACTGAAGCTTTCTTT. V is TRBV9 and J is TRBJ1-1; possibly TRBD1 for D (6 bases). Looked up from germline, CDR1 is SGDLS and CDR2 is YYNGEE. The CDR3 runs 14 residues. V lost 4 bases and J lost 0, with 10 bases in between.

V usage is TRBV27 and J usage is TRBJ1-2; no firm D call. V was cut by 8 bases and J by 4 bases, with 23 bases left in between. The CDR3 contains 16 residues. Germline V gives CDR1 MNHEY, CDR2 SMNVEV (reference sequence). CDR3 protein: CASSSPRGPPPYGYTF. The CDR3 DNA reads TGTGCCAGCTCCAGTCCGAGAGGGCCACCCCCCTATGGCTACACCTTC.

The J gene is TRBJ2-1, the V gene TRBV27; D unresolved. V was cut by 0 bases and J by 4 bases, with 7 bases left in between. Germline V CDR1 and CDR2: MNHEY, SMNVEV (reference sequence). The CDR3 spans 14 residues. The CDR3, as DNA: TGTGCCAGCAGTTTATCCAAGCTTTACAATGAGCAGTTCTTC. Translated, it gives CASSLSKLYNEQFF.

This rearrangement joins TRBV2 to TRBJ2-7, with TRBD1 matching over 8 bases. Germline CDR1 is SNHLY and CDR2 is FYNNEI. This CDR3 spans 13 amino acids. Unmatched junction bases numbered 6, after V lost 7 bases and J lost 4 bases. The CDR3 bases are TGTGCCAGCAAGCCGGGACAGGAATACGAGCAGTACTTC. Its protein is CASKPGQEYEQYF.

The rearrangement joins TRBV20-1 to TRBJ1-4; D remains unclear. The CDR3 length is 15 residues. Between the trimmed V and J ends, which lost 3 bases and 0 bases, there was a span of 11 bases. Germline V lookup: CDR1 DFQATT, CDR2 SNEGSKA (reference sequence). DNA of the CDR3: TGCAGTGCTAGTCGGACCGCCGCAACTAATGAAAAACTGTTTTTT. It translates to CSASRTAATNEKLFF.